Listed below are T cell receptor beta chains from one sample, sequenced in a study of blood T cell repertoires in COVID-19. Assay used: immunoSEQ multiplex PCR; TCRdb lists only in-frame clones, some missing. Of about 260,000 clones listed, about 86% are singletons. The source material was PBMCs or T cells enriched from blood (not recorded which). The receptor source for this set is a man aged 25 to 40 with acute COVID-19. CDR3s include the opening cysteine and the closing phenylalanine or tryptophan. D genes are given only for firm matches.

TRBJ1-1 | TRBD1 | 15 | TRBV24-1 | CATSDRTGANTEAFF
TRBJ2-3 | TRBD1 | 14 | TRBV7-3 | CASSPQGATDTQYF
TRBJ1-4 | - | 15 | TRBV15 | CATNRERGGNEKLFF
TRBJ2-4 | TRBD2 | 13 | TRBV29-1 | CCVSGSLGNIQYF
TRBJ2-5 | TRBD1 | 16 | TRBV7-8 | CASSPGQGIRQETQYF
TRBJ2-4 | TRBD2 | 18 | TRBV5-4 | CASSLAGLAGGSQNIQYF
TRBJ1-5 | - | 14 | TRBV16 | CASSHQGQNQPQHF
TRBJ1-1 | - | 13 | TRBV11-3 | CASSLRGGTEAFF
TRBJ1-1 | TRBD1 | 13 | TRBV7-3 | CASSSTPDRKAFF
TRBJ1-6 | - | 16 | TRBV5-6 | CASSFMGATYNSPLHF
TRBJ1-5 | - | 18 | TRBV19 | CASSKHREALNSNQPQHF
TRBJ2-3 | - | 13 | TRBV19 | CASSNRSTDTQYF
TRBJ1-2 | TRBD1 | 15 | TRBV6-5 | CASSYSGQGAGGYTF
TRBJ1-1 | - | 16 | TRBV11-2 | CASSRTNTRGDTEAFF
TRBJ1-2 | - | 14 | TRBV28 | CASRAMNALPGYTF
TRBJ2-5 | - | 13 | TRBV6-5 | CASSRGNQETQYF
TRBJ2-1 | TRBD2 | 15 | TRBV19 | CASMQLAGGYNEQFF
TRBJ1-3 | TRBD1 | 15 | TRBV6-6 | CASSATGVARNTIYF
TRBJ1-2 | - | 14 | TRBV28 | CASRYSGVEFGYTF
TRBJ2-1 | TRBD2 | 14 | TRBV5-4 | CASSAGGRVDEQFF
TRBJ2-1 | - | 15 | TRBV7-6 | CASSLGGPNYNEQFF
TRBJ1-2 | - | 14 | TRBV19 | CASSIEANSEGYTF
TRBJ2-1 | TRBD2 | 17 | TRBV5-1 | CASSQLGLAGGSNEQFF
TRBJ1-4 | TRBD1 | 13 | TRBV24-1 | CATKDRGSEKLFF
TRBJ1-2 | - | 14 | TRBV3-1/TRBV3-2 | CASSHFPGPDGYTF
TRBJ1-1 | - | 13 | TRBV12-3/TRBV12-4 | CASSLSPNTEAFF
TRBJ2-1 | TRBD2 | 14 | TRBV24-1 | CATSLGGARNEQFF
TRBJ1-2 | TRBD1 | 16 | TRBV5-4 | CASSLGTGAGSYGYTF
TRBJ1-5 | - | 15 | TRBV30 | CAWSLSPWTGQPQHF
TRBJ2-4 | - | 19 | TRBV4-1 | CASSQERGQSRLAKNIQYF
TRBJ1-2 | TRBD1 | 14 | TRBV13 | CASSVLQGDYGYTF
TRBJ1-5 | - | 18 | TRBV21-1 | CASSRRQGLSAGNQPQHF
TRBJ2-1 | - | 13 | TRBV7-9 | CASSLQGFGEQFF
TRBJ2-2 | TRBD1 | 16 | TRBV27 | CASRTPGQGDTGELFF
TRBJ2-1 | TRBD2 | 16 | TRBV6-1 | CASSEASSGGLAEQFF
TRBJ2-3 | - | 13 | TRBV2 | CASIGAARDTQYF
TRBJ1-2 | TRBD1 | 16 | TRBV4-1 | CASSQVGTGDNYGYTF
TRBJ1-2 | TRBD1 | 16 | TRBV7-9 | CASSSGQGTANYGYTF
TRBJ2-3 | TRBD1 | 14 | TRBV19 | CASSDRGQAVTQYF
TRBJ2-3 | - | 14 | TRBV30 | CAWSAGSTTDTQYF
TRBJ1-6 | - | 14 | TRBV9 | CASSILQGNSPLHF
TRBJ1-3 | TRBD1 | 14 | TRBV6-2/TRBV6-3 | CASSSGTGNLSIYF
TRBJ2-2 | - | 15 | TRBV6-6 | CASSPRDSGGGELFF
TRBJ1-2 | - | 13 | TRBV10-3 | CAIKDNSNYGYTF
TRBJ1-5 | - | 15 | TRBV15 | CATSRALESNQPQHF
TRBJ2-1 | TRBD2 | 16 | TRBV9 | CASSVRSGTSVYEQFF
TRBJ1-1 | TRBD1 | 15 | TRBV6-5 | CASSSTHRGNTEAFF
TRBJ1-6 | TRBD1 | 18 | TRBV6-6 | CASSRDRRPRSYNSPLHF
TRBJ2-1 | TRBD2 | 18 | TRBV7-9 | CASSSLLGSGRVYNEQFF
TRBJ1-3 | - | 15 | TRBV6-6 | CASMAGSYSGNTIYF
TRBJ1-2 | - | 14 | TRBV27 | CASSLVGTTTGYTF
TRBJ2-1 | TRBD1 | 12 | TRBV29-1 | CSVDSDRDRVFF
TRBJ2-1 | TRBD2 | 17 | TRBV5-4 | CASSLVLAGGSEGEQFF
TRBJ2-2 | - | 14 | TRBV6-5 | CASSFKTNVGELFF